A single sample gave rise to the 21 T cell receptor beta chains below, sequenced in a study of cytomegalovirus exposure and HLA in healthy donors. The PCR employed 60 Vbeta primers together with 13 Jbeta primers. Profiling relied on immunoSEQ multiplex PCR, and the TCRdb table lists in-frame clones only, not all of them. The table has around 110,000 clones, around 77% seen once. Specimen: PBMCs. These receptor sequences come from a man in his late teens or twenties in good health and CMV-seronegative.

This clone was observed a few times. The rearrangement joins TRBV5-1 to TRBJ2-1; 8 bases are a match to TRBD2. CDR3 length: 15 residues. Germline CDR1 and CDR2: SGHRS and YFSETQ. V was pared by 0 bases and J by 1 base, with 0 bases of the junction left unmatched. This chain's CDR3 is CASSLVAGSYNEQFF. CDR3 coding DNA: TGCGCCAGCAGCTTGGTAGCGGGGTCCTACAATGAGCAGTTCTTC.

This clone was observed a handful of times. V is TRBV10-3 and J is TRBJ1-2, with 9 bases matching TRBD1. Germline V lookup: CDR1 ENHRY, CDR2 SYGVKD. Trimming at V came to 10 bases and at J to 8 bases, leaving 17 bases not matched to a gene. The CDR3 is 15 residues long. The CDR3 DNA sequence: TGTGCCACCCCCACCCCCCGGGACAGGGTTCGGGGCTACACCTTC. Residues: CATPTPRDRVRGYTF.

There are a few counts of this clone. The chain recombines TRBV4-3 with TRBJ1-2; 8 nucleotides align to TRBD1. Germline assignment: CDR1 LGHNA and CDR2 YSLEER. The CDR3 extends over 14 amino acids. V shed 1 base and J 4 bases; nucleotides not matched to a gene: 2. Here the CDR3 DNA reads TGCGCCAGCAGCCAAGTCGGGACAGGCTATGGCTACACCTTC. Translating gives CASSQVGTGYGYTF.

V and J are TRBV9 and TRBJ2-1, with 12 bases aligning to TRBD2. Germline V gives CDR1 SGDLS, CDR2 YYNGEE. J gave up 5 bases and V 0 bases, and 12 bases lay outside the gene matches. The CDR3 consists of 19 residues. CDR3 nucleotide sequence: TGTGCCAGCAGCGTAGCCGAACTAGCGGGGGGCCCTCCTGACAATGAGCAGTTCTTC. Residues: CASSVAELAGGPPDNEQFF.

This rearrangement joins TRBV6-4 to TRBJ2-3; the match to TRBD2 covers 8 bases. The CDR3 length is 14 residues. V was clipped by 8 bases and J by 6 bases; unmatched bases: 10. Germline lookup yields CDR1 MRHNA and CDR2 SNTAGT. The CDR3 DNA follows: TGTGCCAGCTCGTGGACGGGGGGGCAGGATACGCAGTATTTT. Its translation is CASSWTGGQDTQYF.

V and J are TRBV7-9 and TRBJ1-1; 7 nucleotides match TRBD1. J lost 1 base, V lost 3 bases, and 5 bases had no gene match. CDR1 is SEHNR, CDR2 FQNEAQ, per germline (reference sequence). The length of the CDR3 is 15 residues. The CDR3 is CASSFGDRQNTEAFF. DNA of the CDR3: TGTGCCAGCAGCTTTGGGGACAGACAGAACACTGAAGCTTTCTTT.

This clone came up a few times. The V and J genes are TRBV27 and TRBJ2-7; 9 nucleotides line up with TRBD1. CDR3 length: 15 amino acids. V shed 6 bases and J 5 bases; nucleotides not matched to a gene: 11. The germline gives CDR1 MNHEY, CDR2 SMNVEV (reference sequence). The CDR3 is CASREQGARSHEQYF. The CDR3 DNA sequence: TGTGCCAGCAGGGAACAGGGGGCACGATCTCACGAGCAGTACTTC.

V usage is TRBV5-1 and J usage is TRBJ2-3; 10 bases are a match to TRBD1. After removal of 3 bases from V and 3 bases from J, the junction contained 7 bases not matched to a gene. The CDR3 consists of 16 residues. Per the germline V gene, CDR1 is SGHRS and CDR2 is YFSETQ. CDR3 amino acids: CASSSGTGVLTDTQYF. CDR3 coding DNA: TGCGCCAGCAGCTCCGGGACAGGGGTTTTGACAGATACGCAGTATTTT.

This rearrangement joins TRBV7-2 to TRBJ2-1, with D possibly being TRBD1 (5 bases). V lost 5 bases, J lost 2 bases, and 13 bases lay in between. The CDR3 extends over 15 amino acids. From germline, CDR1 is SGHTA and CDR2 FQGNSA. CDR3 nucleotide sequence: TGTGCCAGCAGCCAGGACATCCTACCCTACAATGAGCAGTTCTTC. Encoded protein: CASSQDILPYNEQFF.

The chain combines TRBV4-3 with TRBJ1-3; TRBD1 is a possible D gene (6 bases). The germline gives CDR1 LGHNA, CDR2 YSLEER. The CDR3 is 14 amino acids. V was pared by 4 bases and J by 4 bases, with 11 bases between. DNA of the CDR3: TGCGCCAGCAGCCCCGGGACACTAGGAAACACCATATATTTT. It is translated as CASSPGTLGNTIYF.

The CDR3 nucleotides read TGCGCCAGCAGCTCCTCGCGGGAGCGGGGAAACATTCAGTACTTC. It translates to CASSSSRERGNIQYF. This chain uses TRBV5-1 with TRBJ2-4; TRBD2 matches 7 bases. The germline V gene encodes CDR1 SGHRS and CDR2 YFSETQ. V lost 3 bases, J lost 6 bases, and 9 bases stayed unmatched. CDR3 length: 15 amino acids. The full variable domain, its missing parts supplied by reference TRBV5-1 and TRBJ2-4, is KAGVTQTPRYLIKTRGQQVTLSCSPISGHRSVSWYQQTPGQGLQFLFEYFSETQRNKGNFPGRFSGRQFSNSRSEMNVSTLELGDSALYLCASSSSRERGNIQYFGAGTRLSVL.

V and J are TRBV15 and TRBJ1-4; TRBD1 might be the D (6 bases). This CDR3 has 13 residues. Germline CDR1 is LNHNV and CDR2 is YYDKDF (reference sequence). Trimming took off 11 bases at V and 6 bases at J, with 16 bases between the two ends. The CDR3 DNA follows: TGTGCCTCAACAGGGACGTCGGATGAAAAACTGTTTTTT. The encoded protein is CASTGTSDEKLFF.

This rearrangement joins TRBV6-1 to TRBJ2-1; 13 bases line up with TRBD2. V shed 6 bases, J shed 10 bases, and the junction held 3 bases outside the gene matches. The CDR3 extends over 13 amino acids. CDR1 is MNHNS, CDR2 SASEGT, per germline. The CDR3 nucleotides are TGTGCCAGCAGACCACTAGCGGGGGGGGAGCAGTTCTTC. It translates to CASRPLAGGEQFF.

The rearrangement links TRBV5-4 to TRBJ2-1; D is ambiguous. The CDR3 totals 13 residues. V shed 0 bases and J shed 9 bases, with 10 bases lying between them. Germline loops: CDR1 SGHNT, CDR2 YYREEE (reference sequence). The CDR3 here is CASSLDWATEQFF. The CDR3 DNA reads TGTGCCAGCAGCTTGGATTGGGCGACTGAGCAGTTCTTC.

The V gene is TRBV5-1, the J gene TRBJ2-5; 9 positions match TRBD1. The J call is uncertain, as TRBJ2-7 better fits the DNA end. This CDR3 contains 14 residues. Germline loops: CDR1 SGHRS, CDR2 YFSETQ. In DNA, the CDR3 is TGCGCCAGCAATACGGGACAGGGATCACACGAGCAGTACTTC. Amino acids: CASNTGQGSHEQYF.

This sequence joins TRBV5-1 and TRBJ1-1, with a possible D match to TRBD1 (5 bases). The V gene's germline CDR1 is SGHRS and CDR2 YFSETQ. CDR3 size: 14 residues. V dropped 4 bases and J dropped 4 bases, with 14 bases sitting between them. CDR3 loop: CASSPQTATTEAFF. In DNA, the CDR3 is TGCGCCAGCAGCCCTCAGACAGCAACCACTGAAGCTTTCTTT.

This chain joins TRBV4-2 and TRBJ1-6, with D hard to call. Germline CDR1 reads LGHNA; CDR2 reads YNFKEQ. The CDR3 loop spans 14 amino acids. V dropped 0 bases and J dropped 10 bases, with 10 bases sitting between them. The CDR3 region has the DNA TGTGCCAGCAGCCAAGATGGACTAGGCTCACCCCTCCACTTT. Translated: CASSQDGLGSPLHF.

The chain links TRBV7-2 to TRBJ2-7; 11 bases are a match to TRBD2. The germline V gene encodes CDR1 SGHTA and CDR2 FQGNSA. CDR3 size: 15 residues. The V segment lost 4 bases and the J segment 3 bases; nucleotides outside the gene matches: 5. The CDR3 loop is CASSYLAGGGYEQYF. CDR3 DNA sequence: TGTGCCAGCAGCTACCTAGCGGGGGGCGGCTACGAGCAGTACTTC.

The chain is built from TRBV7-9 and TRBJ2-1; weak D call: TRBD2 (7 bases). The CDR3 extends over 15 amino acids. From germline, CDR1 is SEHNR and CDR2 FQNEAQ (reference sequence). V gave up 2 bases and J gave up 6 bases, with 14 bases separating them. The CDR3 DNA is TGTGCCAGCAGCTTATCGATGGGGGGGCGCAATGAGCAGTTCTTC. It specifies CASSLSMGGRNEQFF.

The chain employs TRBV7-9 and TRBJ2-7, with D tentatively TRBD1 (5 bases). V shed 5 bases and J shed 7 bases, with 15 bases lying between them. Germline V gene lookup returns CDR1 SEHNR and CDR2 FQNEAQ (reference sequence). The CDR3 runs 13 residues. The CDR3, as DNA: TGTGCCAGCAGCCACAGACAGTTCTGGGAGCAGTACTTC. Translation gives CASSHRQFWEQYF.

J is TRBJ2-1 and V is TRBV29-1; perhaps TRBD1 as D (5 bases). The germline gives CDR1 SQVTM, CDR2 ANQGSEA. V was pared by 7 bases and J by 0 bases, with 13 bases between. The CDR3 contains 14 residues. In nucleotides, the CDR3 is TGCAGCGCAGTTCAAGGGGCCTCCTACAATGAGCAGTTCTTC. It codes for CSAVQGASYNEQFF.